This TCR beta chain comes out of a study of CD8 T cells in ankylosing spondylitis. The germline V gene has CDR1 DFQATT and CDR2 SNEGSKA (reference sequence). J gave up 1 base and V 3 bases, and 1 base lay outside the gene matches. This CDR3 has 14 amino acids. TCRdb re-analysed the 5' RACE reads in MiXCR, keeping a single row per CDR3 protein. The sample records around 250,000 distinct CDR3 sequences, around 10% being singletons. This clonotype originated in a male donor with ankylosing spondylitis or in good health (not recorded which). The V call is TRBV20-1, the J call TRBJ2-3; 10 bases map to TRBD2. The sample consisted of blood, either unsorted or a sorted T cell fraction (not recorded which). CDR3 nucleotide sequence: TGCAGTGCTAGGGGGACTAGCGGCACAGATACGCAGTATTTT. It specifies CSARGTSGTDTQYF.